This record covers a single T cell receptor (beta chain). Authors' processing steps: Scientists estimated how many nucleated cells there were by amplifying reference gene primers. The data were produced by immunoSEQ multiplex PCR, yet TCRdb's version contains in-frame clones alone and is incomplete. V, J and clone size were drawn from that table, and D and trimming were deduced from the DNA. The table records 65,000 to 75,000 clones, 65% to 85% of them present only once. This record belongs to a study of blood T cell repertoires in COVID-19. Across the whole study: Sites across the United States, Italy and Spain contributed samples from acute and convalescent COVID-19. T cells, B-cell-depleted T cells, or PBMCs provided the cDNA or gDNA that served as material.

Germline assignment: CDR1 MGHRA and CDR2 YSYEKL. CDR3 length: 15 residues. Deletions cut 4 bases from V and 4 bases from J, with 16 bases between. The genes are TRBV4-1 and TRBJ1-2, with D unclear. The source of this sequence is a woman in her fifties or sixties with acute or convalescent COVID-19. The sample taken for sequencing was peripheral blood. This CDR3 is CASSRDERATYGYTF. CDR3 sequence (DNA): TGCGCCAGCAGCCGAGACGAGAGGGCCACCTATGGCTACACCTTC.